Sequencing of this TCR beta chain was carried out in a study of immune characterization of retroperitoneal liposarcoma. The V end was cut by 1 base, the J end by 6 bases, with 13 bases between. This CDR3 is built from 15 residues. Germline V gives CDR1 SGHTA, CDR2 FQGNSA. By share, this clonotype counts as medium-sized. A single record per CDR3 protein comes from TCRdb applying MiXCR to the PCR reads. The sample yields approximately 11,000 distinct CDR3 sequences, roughly 53% seen once. The V and J genes are TRBV7-2 and TRBJ2-1; D is possibly TRBD2 (5 bases). The sequencing input was tumor tissue. This sequence originates from a female donor with retroperitoneal liposarcoma. DNA of the CDR3: TGTGCCAGCAGCTTAGATGGAGGCACTTTCAATGAGCAGTTCTTC. It is translated as CASSLDGGTFNEQFF. Full variable domain (outside the CDR3, taken from reference TRBV7-2 and TRBJ2-1): GAGVSQSPSNKVTEKGKDVELRCDPISGHTALYWYRQSLGQGLEFLIYFQGNSAPDKSGLPSDRFSAERTGGSVSTLTIQRTQQEDSAVYLCASSLDGGTFNEQFFGPGTRLTVL.